This T cell receptor (beta chain) was sequenced in a study of blood T cell repertoires in COVID-19. Whole-study context: Acute-phase and convalescent COVID-19 samples originated in the United States, Italy and Spain. In each case, the material was cDNA or gDNA derived from T cells, B-cell-depleted T cells, or PBMCs.

This clone appeared once. Methods used by the authors: Amplifying reference gene primers gave estimates of nucleated cell counts. Here immunoSEQ multiplex PCR was the method, and the copy in TCRdb shows in-frame clones only, minus some. The DNA was the basis for D and trimming; V, J and clone size are from that table. The table has 200,000 to 250,000 clones, less than 90% seen once. CDR3 length: 15 residues. J was trimmed by 4 bases and V by 5 bases; bases with no gene match: 6. Germline CDR1 reads SEHNR; CDR2 reads FQNEAQ (reference sequence). The source of this sequence is a man aged 30 to 39 with active or convalescent COVID-19. Sequenced sample: peripheral blood. This chain uses TRBV7-9 with TRBJ2-3; TRBD1 matches 10 bases. The CDR3 protein is CASSVTGGYPDTQYF. The CDR3 DNA reads TGTGCCAGCAGCGTGACAGGGGGCTATCCAGATACGCAGTATTTT.